This T cell receptor (beta chain) was retrieved from a study of regulatory T cells in long-lasting Graves disease (dated by TCRdb to the early 2020s). At the level of the whole study: Antithyroid drugs had been taken for less than 3 months by newly diagnosed Graves' disease patients. Peripheral blood TCR sequencing and RNA sequencing compared persistent Graves' disease patients with newly diagnosed Graves' disease patients. The study was registered as a clinical trial and conducted in China. A total of roughly 35 samples underwent TCR sequencing: about 13 from persistent and roughly 20 from newly diagnosed Graves' disease patients.

The sample's time point label, decoded: newly diagnosed GD, antithyroid drugs for less than 3 months. RNA was extracted from PBMCs in TRIzol for both TCR sequencing and RNA sequencing. Graves' disease was diagnosed according to American Thyroid Association guidelines. Patients for the study were recruited at an endocrinology department in Xi'an, China. From each patient, approximately 10 milliliters of peripheral blood was collected into an EDTA anticoagulant tube. PBMCs were isolated by Ficoll Paque Plus density gradient separation without further T cell sorting. An Agilent 2100 Bioanalyzer and agarose gel were used to check RNA quality, while a NanoDrop 2000 measured RNA concentration. The library was obtained by multiplex PCR. The data were produced on an Illumina HiSeq 4000. iRepertoire HTBI primers and Arm-PCR amplification of CDR3 regions were used to construct TCR beta libraries. Gel purification was performed on PCR products prior to sequencing. In the source study's methods: Gene usage analysis of CDR3 amino acid clonotypes relied on the 60 or so TRBV and more than twelve TRBJ segments identified across samples. Filtered high-quality paired reads were merged into contigs using COPE and FqMerger. BLAST was used to align contigs to the IMGT TRBV, TRBD and TRBJ reference genes, and CDR3 was defined following IMGT. Highly expanded clones were defined as clonotypes with a frequency above 0.1%. Repertoire diversity was measured by Shannon entropy, and V-J evenness by the Gini coefficient. Public clonotypes were defined as clonotypes shared by more than one individual. TCRdb's own reprocessing of the public reads used fastp at Q25 and MiXCR and kept productive beta chains. Rows are combined by CDR3 protein, so each entry shows the most common genes and DNA. None of the V and J calls come from the authors' own analysis; TCRdb made them. Counted in this sample were about 530,000 distinct CDR3 sequences; more than 15% of them appeared once. The ten biggest clones cover approximately 25% of the sample.

The germline V gene encodes CDR1 MGHDK and CDR2 SYGVNS. The CDR3 covers 17 residues, taking in both the cysteine and the phenylalanine. This entry keeps only the CDR3 DNA: 51 bases, framed from base 1. V loses 1 base at its end and J loses 2 bases; junction bases beyond the gene matches: 8. General findings and caveats noted by the study authors: Patients with persistent disease shared more public clonotypes (approximately 2,500) than newly diagnosed patients did (around 1,000). The authors noted that the small sample size was a limitation that may lower accuracy. Persistent disease showed preferential use of TRBV28, TRBJ1-2 and TRBJ2-5, whereas newly diagnosed disease favored TRBV20-1 and TRBJ2-1. Only the TCR beta chain was sequenced and analyzed. Only peripheral blood was studied, because thyroid tissue, the primary lesion, was inaccessible. Lower TCR Shannon entropy and fewer highly expanded clones were observed in persistent Graves' disease patients than in newly diagnosed patients, which suggested clonal expansion.

This clonotype appeared a few times. Its binding antigen is unknown. It has no much larger one-base neighbor in the sample; base qualities were not kept. The sample also formed part of further work on T cells in Graves' hyperthyroidism and ophthalmopathy. As that second study puts it: Stable Graves' hyperthyroidism was defined as the absence of progression to ophthalmopathy over 18 months of follow-up. Hyperthyroidism patients were newly diagnosed, had a disease duration of under 2 months, and were aged 18 to 65 years. Exclusion was applied to patients with uncontrolled infections, other autoimmune diseases, pregnancy or lactation. Diagnoses were based on clinical symptoms, serum thyroxine and TRAb, thyroid ultrasound and orbital computed tomography. A first-round RT-PCR of the TCR CDR3 used the HTBI primer set with the Qiagen OneStep RT-PCR kit. Most expanded thyroid clonotypes (frequency above 0.001) were also found in blood, which suggests that blood repertoires may mirror thyroid immune responses. A 13 V-J signature model separated ophthalmopathy from stable hyperthyroidism, with approximately 87% sensitivity and around 84% specificity in cross-validation and 80%/75% in testing. In validation, progression to ophthalmopathy was predicted by the model with about 70% sensitivity and around 75% specificity, a median of roughly 6.4 months before onset. To identify distinguishing TCR V-J signatures, a discovery cohort of about 95 patients was used, comprising 43 with Graves' ophthalmopathy and around 57 with stable Graves' hyperthyroidism. Prospective prediction of ophthalmopathy was tested in an independent validation cohort consisting of 18 to 20 hyperthyroidism patients and some 17 patients who later progressed to ophthalmopathy. For training and testing, the 100 or so patients in the discovery cohort were randomly divided in a 7:3 ratio. The study also compared thyroid tissue and blood T-cell repertoires from five or six Graves' hyperthyroidism patients. After blood sampling, hyperthyroidism patients were treated with methimazole at a starting dose of 30 mg daily, and ophthalmopathy patients were treated with high-dose intravenous methylprednisolone. Libraries were constructed in a second round of multiplex PCR, after which size selection and purification were performed. Libraries were sequenced paired-end with 100 bp reads on an Illumina HiSeq2000. SOAPnuke was used to process the raw data, with reads discarded if the reads contained adapters or uncalled bases, had a mean Phred below 15, or lacked an exact constant-primer or identifier match. COPE v1.2.5 was used to merge the high-quality paired reads, and each unique nucleotide sequence was defined as a clonotype. MiTCR v1.1 was used to align the clonotypes against IMGT TRBV, TRBD and TRBJ reference segments. The analysis included only V-J combinations with a frequency above 0.0001, which together covered 99% to 99.2% of the repertoires. A TCS score was defined as the ratio of F50 (clonal expansion) to E x V (chaos), with BLOSUM62-based TCRdist applied between CDR3 peptides within each V-J. Welch's t-statistics and random forest reduced several hundred V-J features to 10 to 15, which were used in a naive Bayes classifier (R e1071). No statistical method was used to set the sample size in advance, and investigators knew the group allocation. The paper describes TCR Vbeta CDR3 sequencing of some 130 peripheral blood samples, made up of 43 ophthalmopathy patients, 70 to 75 hyperthyroidism patients and about 17 progressor patients.

The chain employs TRBV25-1 and TRBJ2-7; TRBD2 aligns with 10 central bases. This TCR was sampled from a woman aged 40 to 65 with Graves disease. Donor details come from another sample of the same person, matched by shared clones. The specimen was peripheral blood mononuclear cells (PBMCs), collected at new diagnosis, from a patient treated with antithyroid drugs. Here the CDR3 is given as CASSELASGGLPYEQYF. The DNA is TGTGCCAGCAGTGAATTGGCTAGCGGGGGCTTACCCTACGAGCAGTACTTC.